The 15 T cell receptor beta chains below come from one sample, sequenced in a study of T-cell reconstitution after alpha-beta-depleted transplantation in children (dated by TCRdb to between 2015 and 2016). Receptors were amplified or captured by PCR. The instrument was an Illumina HiSeq 2500. Molecular barcoding was employed in the preparation of TCR libraries, with unique molecular identifiers being used to normalize TCRbeta repertoire quantification. TCRdb itself trimmed the public reads at Q25 with fastp, ran MiXCR and retained productive beta chains. Each entry is one CDR3 protein sequence, shown with its most common DNA and genes. The sample profile shows hundreds of thousands of distinct CDR3 sequences; less than 15% of them were found once. The leading ten clones occupy 0.79% of the sample. The meaning of the sample's treatment or condition label: allogeneic hematopoietic cell transplantation with graft depleted of TCRalphabeta T cells and CD19 B cells.

The source was PBMCs, collected before TCRalphabeta/CD19-depleted stem cell transplant. The receptor set was obtained from a girl aged 2-15 years with congenital amegakaryocytic thrombocytopenia, due to receive a stem cell transplant.

This clonotype was seen repeatedly, ten times or more. The chain employs TRBV12-3 or TRBV12-4 and TRBJ1-2; D unclear. V dropped 5 bases and J dropped 5 bases, with 15 bases sitting between them. The CDR3 sequence is 14 residues long. CDR3 loop: CASSPRRLTYGYTF. The CDR3 DNA is TGTGCCAGCAGTCCCCGTAGGCTAACGTATGGCTACACCTTC.

Ten or more counts support this clonotype. J is TRBJ2-7 and V is TRBV6-2 or TRBV6-3; no reliable D call. The CDR3 is 13 amino acids. V was pared by 7 bases and J by 5 bases, with 15 bases between. Germline assignment: CDR1 MNHEY and CDR2 SVGEGT. The CDR3 DNA sequence: TGTGCCAGCACCAACGAGGCCCAGGACGAGCAGTACTTC. Its translation is CASTNEAQDEQYF.

There are many counts of this clonotype. This rearrangement joins TRBV5-1 to TRBJ2-5; 9 positions match TRBD2. Germline assignment: CDR1 SGHRS and CDR2 YFSETQ. The junction had 13 bases not matched to a gene; V was cut back by 4 bases and J by 3 bases. There are 17 residues in the CDR3. The CDR3 sequence is CASSKRTSAERKETQYF. The DNA of the CDR3 is TGCGCCAGCAGCAAGAGGACTAGCGCAGAAAGGAAAGAGACCCAGTACTTC.

This clonotype was observed a handful of times. V and J are TRBV20-1 and TRBJ1-2, with TRBD1 matching over 9 bases. This CDR3 comprises 13 residues. Looked up from germline, CDR1 is DFQATT and CDR2 is SNEGSKA (reference sequence). Germline trimming cut 5 bases from V and 6 bases from J; bases unmatched to any gene: 7. The CDR3 DNA reads as TGCAGTGCTTCCTCAGACAGGGGGGATGGCTACACCTTC. Residues: CSASSDRGDGYTF.

This clonotype was counted between two and nine times. The rearrangement uses TRBV19 and TRBJ2-3; 7 bases are shared with TRBD2. V was pared by 4 bases and J by 6 bases, with 7 bases of the junction left unmatched. CDR3 length equals 14 residues. Germline lookup yields CDR1 LNHDA and CDR2 SQIVND (reference sequence). CDR3 DNA: TGTGCCAGTAGTAACCTAGCGGAGTGGGATACGCAGTATTTT. Translation gives CASSNLAEWDTQYF.

J is TRBJ2-3 and V is TRBV18; weak D call: TRBD2 (7 bases). The germline CDR1 and CDR2 sequences are KGHSH and LQKENI. This CDR3 contains 16 residues. V was trimmed by 3 bases and J by 1 base, leaving 14 bases between them. The CDR3 DNA follows: TGTGCCAGCTCACCGTTCGGGGGGCTCGGCACAGATACGCAGTATTTT. This codes for CASSPFGGLGTDTQYF.

This clonotype has a count of ten or more. The chain joins TRBV28 to TRBJ2-7, with TRBD1 identical over 10 bases. The V and J ends lost 1 base and 7 bases, in that order; junction bases with no gene match: 13. Looked up from germline, CDR1 is MDHEN and CDR2 is SYDVKM. The CDR3 is made up of 17 amino acids. CDR3 in amino acids: CASSLFNWDRGGREQYF. The CDR3 DNA follows: TGTGCCAGCAGTTTATTCAACTGGGACAGGGGAGGAAGGGAGCAGTACTTC.

There are a few counts of this clonotype. The J gene is TRBJ2-7, the V gene TRBV11-1; D unresolved. This CDR3 contains 18 residues. V shed 1 base and J shed 3 bases, with 22 bases lying between them. Germline V gene data show CDR1 as SGHAT and CDR2 as FQDESV (reference sequence). The CDR3 here is CASSLGRSAAWPIYEQYF. The DNA for the CDR3 is TGTGCCAGCAGCTTAGGTCGGAGCGCCGCTTGGCCAATCTACGAGCAGTACTTC.

This clonotype was seen ten or more times. The chain employs TRBV20-1 and TRBJ1-5, with D unclear. Trimming stripped 3 bases from V and 2 bases from J, with 8 bases between. Germline V gene lookup returns CDR1 DFQATT and CDR2 SNEGSKA (reference sequence). The CDR3 totals 13 residues. CDR3 region: CSARRVGNQPQHF. CDR3 sequence (DNA): TGCAGTGCTAGGCGGGTTGGCAATCAGCCCCAGCATTTT.

This clonotype was observed many times. The chain links TRBV25-1 to TRBJ2-7; D is ambiguous. Germline V gene lookup returns CDR1 MGHDK and CDR2 SYGVNS. Trimming shortened V by 7 bases and J by 5 bases, and 6 bases separated the two germline ends. The CDR3 extends over 10 amino acids. CDR3 nucleotide sequence: TGTGCCAGCAAGGACGACGAGCAGTACTTC. Translated: CASKDDEQYF.

This clonotype was observed at least ten times. The V gene is TRBV6-1, the J gene TRBJ2-7; D is unclear. Germline loops: CDR1 MNHNS, CDR2 SASEGT. Trimming shortened V by 6 bases and J by 7 bases, and 7 bases separated the two germline ends. CDR3 size: 10 residues. Here the CDR3 reads CASSSGEQYF. The CDR3 region has the DNA TGTGCCAGCAGCTCCGGTGAGCAGTACTTC.

The rearrangement uses TRBV29-1 and TRBJ2-1; tentative D call: TRBD2 (5 bases). Germline V gene data show CDR1 as SQVTM and CDR2 as ANQGSEA. Trimming left V 1 base short and J 4 bases short, with 17 bases between. The CDR3 runs to 16 residues. CDR3 coding DNA: TGCAGCGTTGAAGGAGATGAGAGCGGAGGTTACAATGAGCAGTTCTTC. Translated: CSVEGDESGGYNEQFF.

This clonotype turned up a few times. The chain employs TRBV28 and TRBJ2-3, with D possibly being TRBD2 (6 bases). Germline V gene data show CDR1 as MDHEN and CDR2 as SYDVKM. This CDR3 is built from 12 residues. The V end lost 8 bases, the J end lost 1 base, and 7 bases lay between the germline ends. The DNA of the CDR3 is TGTGCCAGCTGGAGGGGCACAGATACGCAGTATTTT. This translates into CASWRGTDTQYF.

This clonotype was found many times. This chain uses TRBV5-1 with TRBJ2-7, with 8 positions matching TRBD2. Germline V gives CDR1 SGHRS, CDR2 YFSETQ. CDR3 length: 14 residues. The V and J ends lost 4 bases and 1 base, in that order; junction bases with no gene match: 4. The DNA for the CDR3 is TGCGCCAGCAGCGCGACTAGCGCTTCCTACGAGCAGTACTTC. Amino acid sequence: CASSATSASYEQYF.

This clonotype has a count of ten or more. This rearrangement joins TRBV28 to TRBJ2-1; a possible D gene is TRBD2 (5 bases). The CDR3 is 13 residues long. Between the trimmed V and J ends, which lost 2 bases and 9 bases, there was a span of 11 bases. Germline CDR1 is MDHEN and CDR2 is SYDVKM. CDR3 nucleotide sequence: TGTGCCAGCAGTTTACCTACAGAGGGTGAGCAGTTCTTC. It specifies CASSLPTEGEQFF.